What follows are 25 T cell receptor beta chains derived from one specimen sequenced in a study of shared clonotypes between healthy human individuals. The protocol was immunoSEQ multiplex PCR, while the TCRdb copy is restricted to in-frame clones and leaves out a portion. The repertoire holds 490,000 or so clones, with 75% to 85% as singletons. The specimen sequenced was PBMCs. The receptors come from a woman aged 40 to 49 in good health. Some clones in this sample may be carry-over from other donors' samples.

The chain combines TRBV5-1 with TRBJ2-5, with 9 bases aligning to TRBD1. The J call could be wrong; TRBJ2-7 is a better fit for the DNA end. CDR3 length: 14 amino acids. Germline V gene sequence: CDR1 SGHRS, CDR2 YFSETQ. CDR3 residues: CASSTGQGIDEQYF. CDR3 bases: TGCGCCAGCAGCACGGGACAGGGTATCGACGAGCAGTACTTC.

The chain links TRBV11-2 to TRBJ1-3, with D unresolved. CDR3 length equals 14 residues. The V end lost 7 bases, the J end lost 0 bases, and 10 bases lay between the germline ends. Germline lookup yields CDR1 SGHAT and CDR2 FQNNGV. The CDR3 protein is CASTSGISGNTIYF. CDR3 DNA sequence: TGTGCCAGCACTTCGGGAATCTCTGGAAACACCATATATTTT.

There are a few counts of this clone. V gene TRBV11-1 combines with J gene TRBJ2-7, with D hard to call. The germline V gene has CDR1 SGHAT and CDR2 FQDESV (reference sequence). Trimming pared 2 bases from V and 2 bases from J, leaving 7 bases between. The CDR3 covers 13 residues. The CDR3 bases are TGTGCCAGCAGCTTAATGTCGCCCTACGAGCAGTACTTC. It codes for CASSLMSPYEQYF.

This clone has just one count. This sequence joins TRBV27 and TRBJ1-1; no reliable D call. In germline, CDR1 is MNHEY, CDR2 SMNVEV (reference sequence). CDR3 length: 13 amino acids. V was pared by 3 bases and J by 8 bases, with 13 bases between. The chain's CDR3 is CASSFRFLEEAFF. The CDR3 region has the DNA TGTGCCAGCAGTTTCCGGTTCCTCGAGGAAGCTTTCTTT.

This chain connects TRBV28 to TRBJ1-5; D ambiguous. V lost 5 bases, J lost 5 bases, and 10 bases lay in between. This CDR3 is built from 13 residues. Germline-derived CDR1 and CDR2 are MDHEN and SYDVKM. CDR3 nucleotide sequence: TGTGCCAGCAGTCCCCCGACATATCAGCCCCAGCATTTT. Amino acid sequence: CASSPPTYQPQHF.

The V and J genes are TRBV6-5 and TRBJ1-1, with D hard to call. The CDR3 sequence is 14 residues long. The V and J ends lost 8 bases and 2 bases respectively, with 15 bases between them. Germline CDR1 reads MNHEY; CDR2 reads SVGAGI. The CDR3 region has the DNA TGTGCCAGCCGAGGGTGGACGGAAAACACTGAAGCTTTCTTT. Residues: CASRGWTENTEAFF.

The chain links TRBV4-1 to TRBJ2-1; D is uncertain. The CDR3 loop spans 12 amino acids. V was trimmed by 2 bases and J by 6 bases, leaving 5 bases between them. Germline values: CDR1 MGHRA, CDR2 YSYEKL. CDR3 region: CASSQTGNEQFF. The CDR3 DNA sequence: TGCGCCAGCAGCCAAACCGGCAATGAGCAGTTCTTC.

This rearrangement joins TRBV19 to TRBJ1-5; no definite D call. Germline-derived CDR1 and CDR2 are LNHDA and SQIVND (reference sequence). The CDR3 has 13 amino acids. The ends were cut back, 6 bases at V and 4 bases at J, with 10 bases in the middle. The CDR3, as DNA: TGTGCCAGTAGCTCGGACCGGAATCAGCCCCAGCATTTT. Protein sequence: CASSSDRNQPQHF.

This chain uses TRBV14 with TRBJ2-5; 8 positions agree with TRBD2. V shed 2 bases, J shed 5 bases, and the junction held 4 bases outside the gene matches. The CDR3 has 14 amino acids. CDR1 and CDR2 from the germline V gene are SGHDN and FVKESK. As DNA, the CDR3 is TGTGCCAGCAGCCAAAGCGGGAGCTGGGAGACCCAGTACTTC. This codes for CASSQSGSWETQYF.

V and J are TRBV5-1 and TRBJ2-5; 9 positions agree with TRBD1. CDR3 length: 15 residues. CDR1 and CDR2 from the germline V gene are SGHRS and YFSETQ. Trimming at V came to 4 bases and at J to 4 bases, leaving 8 bases not matched to a gene. CDR3 sequence reads: CASSPLQGAGETQYF. CDR3 nucleotide sequence: TGCGCCAGCAGCCCATTACAGGGGGCAGGAGAGACCCAGTACTTC.

V gene TRBV10-1 combines with J gene TRBJ2-5; 8 nucleotides agree with TRBD2. TRBJ2-7 matches the DNA end more closely, so the J call is doubtful. Germline CDR1 is WNHNN and CDR2 is SYGVQD (reference sequence). The CDR3 runs 15 residues. CDR3 in amino acids: CASSESTLAGYEQYF. DNA of the CDR3: TGCGCCAGCAGTGAGTCGACCCTAGCGGGCTACGAGCAGTACTTC.

Of note for this clone: Germline and junction disagree at one end, which may indicate a read error. The CDR3 reads CDSSARRGDRNQPQHF. CDR3 coding DNA: TGTGACAGTTCGGCGCGTCGCGGGGACAGAAATCAGCCCCAGCATTTT. V and J are TRBV19 and TRBJ1-5; TRBD1 agrees at 7 bases. CDR3 length equals 16 residues. In germline, CDR1 is LNHDA, CDR2 SQIVND (reference sequence).

The genes are TRBV18 and TRBJ1-1; the D gene is possibly TRBD1 (6 bases). Trimming pared 2 bases from V and 5 bases from J, leaving 15 bases between. The length of the CDR3 is 15 residues. Germline V gives CDR1 KGHSH, CDR2 LQKENI. The CDR3 sequence is CASSPRGIAATEAFF. CDR3 DNA: TGTGCCAGCTCACCAAGGGGGATCGCCGCTACTGAAGCTTTCTTT.

V gene TRBV30 combines with J gene TRBJ1-6; D ambiguous. Germline V gene lookup returns CDR1 GTSNPN and CDR2 SVGIG (reference sequence). The CDR3 totals 13 residues. The ends were cut back, 3 bases at V and 9 bases at J, with 12 bases in the middle. CDR3 residues: CAWRGGGGSPLHF. In DNA, the CDR3 is TGTGCCTGGAGAGGCGGAGGAGGTTCACCCCTCCACTTT.

The chain has TRBV9 and TRBJ2-1, with D perhaps matching TRBD1 or TRBD2 (5 bases each). The V end lost 2 bases, the J end lost 5 bases, and 14 bases lay between the germline ends. The CDR3 has 15 residues. Germline-derived CDR1 and CDR2 are SGDLS and YYNGEE. CDR3 in DNA: TGTGCCAGCAGCGTCATAGGGACCGGCCACAATGAGCAGTTCTTC. This sequence encodes CASSVIGTGHNEQFF.

V gene TRBV6-6 combines with J gene TRBJ1-1; 9 bases line up with TRBD1. Germline V gives CDR1 MNHNY, CDR2 SVGAGI (reference sequence). V gave up 7 bases and J gave up 5 bases; unmatched junction bases: 5. The CDR3 has 13 amino acids. The CDR3 nucleotides are TGTGCCAGCACCCAGACAGGGGGAACTGAAGCTTTCTTT. This codes for CASTQTGGTEAFF.

This clone was seen a single time. The rearrangement joins TRBV11-1 to TRBJ2-3, with unresolved D. The CDR3 runs 13 residues. Germline CDR1 and CDR2: SGHAT and FQDESV (reference sequence). V lost 8 bases to trimming and J lost 3 bases, with 12 bases between them. The CDR3 coding sequence is TGTGCCAGCGGAGTCCTGGGAACAGATACGCAGTATTTT. This codes for CASGVLGTDTQYF.

The chain recombines TRBV29-1 with TRBJ2-2; the match to TRBD2 covers 8 bases. V lost 7 bases, J lost 6 bases, and 7 bases stayed unmatched. The CDR3 totals 13 residues. CDR1 is SQVTM, CDR2 ANQGSEA, per germline. CDR3 amino acids: CSGAGDGSGELFF. As DNA, the CDR3 is TGCAGCGGAGCGGGAGACGGGTCCGGGGAGCTGTTTTTT.

In its sample, this clone was seen many times. At the DNA level, this CDR3 is encoded by other sequences in the same sample as well. The chain recombines TRBV7-2 with TRBJ2-5, with 9 bases identical to TRBD2. V was pared by 1 base and J by 4 bases, with 1 base of the junction left unmatched. CDR1 and CDR2 (germline): SGHTA, FQGNSA. The CDR3 is 14 amino acids. The CDR3 loop reads CASSLVGLAETQYF. In DNA, the CDR3 is TGTGCCAGCAGCTTAGTGGGACTAGCAGAGACCCAGTACTTC.

In its sample, this clone was seen a few times. V is TRBV6-1 and J is TRBJ1-2; D unresolved. V lost 5 bases, J lost 0 bases, and 7 bases lay in between. Germline loops: CDR1 MNHNS, CDR2 SASEGT. This CDR3 spans 13 amino acids. This chain's CDR3 is CASSRPANYGYTF. The CDR3 nucleotides read TGTGCCAGCAGTCGGCCAGCTAACTATGGCTACACCTTC.

V is TRBV4-3 and J is TRBJ2-1; TRBD2 is a possible D gene (6 bases). The CDR3 spans 13 residues. The V and J ends lost 5 bases and 5 bases respectively, with 10 bases between them. Germline CDR1 reads LGHNA; CDR2 reads YSLEER. The CDR3: CASSEGLHNEQFF. The DNA for the CDR3 is TGCGCCAGCAGCGAGGGACTTCACAATGAGCAGTTCTTC.

The chain uses TRBV25-1 and TRBJ2-5; TRBD1 matches 8 bases. The J call may not be correct, given that the DNA end is closer to TRBJ2-7. The CDR3 loop spans 15 amino acids. Germline values: CDR1 MGHDK, CDR2 SYGVNS. This chain's CDR3 is CASTDQGARPYEQYF. DNA for the CDR3: TGTGCCAGCACCGACCAGGGGGCGCGTCCATACGAGCAGTACTTC.

This chain joins TRBV10-2 and TRBJ2-5; D may be TRBD1 (6 bases). The CDR3 has 12 amino acids. Germline values: CDR1 WSHSY, CDR2 SAAADI. The ends were cut back, 8 bases at V and 0 bases at J, with 7 bases in the middle. CDR3 region: CASRDNQETQYF. The DNA for the CDR3 is TGCGCCAGCCGGGACAACCAAGAGACCCAGTACTTC.

The chain joins TRBV7-9 to TRBJ2-5; tentatively, D is TRBD1 (5 bases). Gene TRBJ2-7 matches the end of the DNA better, so the J call may be wrong. CDR1 and CDR2 from the germline V gene are SEHNR and FQNEAQ (reference sequence). The CDR3 spans 14 residues. The CDR3 sequence is CASSYRQSSYEQYF. The CDR3 DNA follows: TGTGCCAGCAGCTACCGACAGTCCTCCTACGAGCAGTACTTC.

J is TRBJ1-5 and V is TRBV7-3; unclear D gene. This CDR3 contains 13 residues. CDR1 and CDR2 from the germline V gene are SGHTA and FQGTGA. Trimming pared 0 bases from V and 4 bases from J, leaving 4 bases between. The CDR3 sequence: CASSLTLNQPQHF. Written as DNA, the CDR3 is TGTGCCAGCAGCTTAACGTTAAATCAGCCCCAGCATTTT. The complete variable domain, with remaining parts taken from reference TRBV7-3 and TRBJ1-5, reads GAGVSQTPSNKVTEKGKYVELRCDPISGHTALYWYRQSLGQGPEFLIYFQGTGAADDSGLPNDRFFAVRPEGSVSTLKIQRTERGDSAVYLCASSLTLNQPQHFGDGTRLSIL.